This T cell receptor beta chain was identified during a study of blood T cell repertoires in COVID-19. Study context: Spain, Italy and the United States supplied samples that represented acute and convalescent COVID-19.

Libraries were prepared by immunoSEQ multiplex PCR; TCRdb keeps only in-frame clonotypes and omits some of them. The sample consists of under 300,000 clones, more than 75% of them appearing once. Grouping used clinical history reported by participants in a survey and questionnaire. Before they entered the study, exposed participants had met a COVID-19 case within 2 weeks. This CDR3 contains 16 residues. Germline CDR1 is KGHSH and CDR2 is LQKENI. Trimming shortened V by 3 bases and J by 3 bases, and 15 bases separated the two germline ends. This TCR derives from a woman aged 50 to 60 who had been exposed to COVID-19. Sequencing was done on a sample of PBMCs or T cells enriched from blood (not recorded which). The chain carries TRBV18 and TRBJ1-3; D is possibly TRBD1 (6 bases). The CDR3 loop reads CASSPGTGRGGNTIYF. The CDR3 region has the DNA TGTGCCAGCTCACCTGGAACAGGGCGCGGTGGAAACACCATATATTTT.